A single T cell receptor (beta chain) is shown here with its context. Its target is unknown. The data belong to a study of cytomegalovirus exposure and HLA in healthy donors. Study-wide points: Most TCR sequences proved rare, with some public TCRs found in many donors.

V trimming: 3 bases; J trimming: 0 bases; junction bases outside the gene matches: 12. The CDR3 runs 19 residues. Germline loops: CDR1 MGHRA, CDR2 YSYEKL. Assay: immunoSEQ multiplex PCR; the TCRdb copy retains only in-frame clones and omits some. In the table there are over 200,000 clones, almost 90% of which are singletons. The sequence was obtained from a woman under 30 in good health and CMV-seronegative. The genes are TRBV4-1 and TRBJ2-2; 8 bases are shared with TRBD1. The sequencing input was PBMCs. CDR3 bases: TGCGCCAGCAGCCAGCGACGCCAGGGACAGGCCGCGAACACCGGGGAGCTGTTTTTT. It specifies CASSQRRQGQAANTGELFF.